This is a list of T cell receptor beta chains from one sample in a study of cytomegalovirus exposure and HLA in healthy donors. Using immunoSEQ multiplex PCR, the repertoire was profiled, and TCRdb retains in-frame clones only, with some absent. The sample lists 150,000 to 200,000 clones; around 68% were seen once. Sequences were obtained from PBMCs. The receptors come from a man in his fifties in good health and CMV-seronegative. CDR3s include the opening cysteine and the closing phenylalanine or tryptophan. The D gene is left open where the match is weak. Size values are once, few and many counts, or a class for expanded clones, and some rows have none.

j_call v_call d_call clone_size cdr3_aa cdr3_nt
TRBJ2-2 TRBV9 - - CASSVGSGNTGELFF TGTGCCAGCAGCGTAGGGTCGGGGAACACCGGGGAGCTGTTTTTT
TRBJ1-4 TRBV7-9 TRBD1 - CASSPTGVGEKLFF TGTGCCAGCAGCCCCACAGGGGTGGGCGAAAAACTGTTTTTT
TRBJ1-2 TRBV28 TRBD1 - CASSSGQTIYGYTF TGTGCCAGCAGTTCGGGACAGACGATCTATGGCTACACCTTC
TRBJ2-4 TRBV27 - few CASSPAVGGAKNIQYF TGTGCCAGCAGCCCAGCCGTCGGGGGAGCCAAAAACATTCAGTACTTC
TRBJ1-2 TRBV28 - - CASSLFDRFGSTNYGYTF TGTGCCAGCAGTTTATTCGACAGGTTTGGGTCTACTAACTATGGCTACACCTTC
TRBJ2-7 TRBV2 TRBD1 - CASSVLLGDRGKNYEQYF TGTGCCAGCAGTGTCCTTCTAGGGGACAGGGGGAAAAACTACGAGCAGTACTTC
TRBJ2-5 TRBV19 TRBD2 few CASSEGTIRQETQYF TGTGCCAGTAGTGAGGGGACTATCAGGCAAGAGACCCAGTACTTC
TRBJ2-5 TRBV18 - once CASSPRGAQETQYF TGTGCCAGCTCACCCCGGGGTGCTCAAGAGACCCAGTACTTC
TRBJ2-7 TRBV6-5 TRBD2 once CASSYEELAAGEQYF TGTGCCAGCAGTTACGAGGAACTAGCGGCCGGCGAGCAGTACTTC
TRBJ1-2 TRBV2 - - CASRERGYGYTF TGTGCCAGCAGGGAAAGAGGCTATGGCTACACCTTC
TRBJ1-2 TRBV28 TRBD1 few CASRPGTGPYGYTF TGTGCCAGCAGGCCCGGGACAGGGCCCTATGGCTACACCTTC
TRBJ2-3 TRBV6-5 - - CASRGVADTQYF TGTGCCAGCAGGGGAGTGGCAGATACGCAGTATTTT
TRBJ2-3 TRBV9 TRBD1 - CASSPSSGQGLDTQYF TGTGCCAGCAGCCCTAGCTCCGGACAGGGATTAGATACGCAGTATTTT
TRBJ1-2 TRBV6-5 - few CASRREFNYGYTF TGTGCCAGCCGGAGGGAGTTTAACTATGGCTACACCTTC
TRBJ1-1 TRBV2 - - CASLRVDTEAFF TGTGCCAGCCTTAGAGTAGACACTGAAGCTTTCTTT
TRBJ2-1 TRBV15 - - CATREGRGEQFF TGTGCCACCAGGGAGGGTAGGGGTGAGCAGTTCTTC
TRBJ2-2 TRBV5-1 - - CASSLVYSGELFF TGCGCCAGCAGCTTGGTGTATAGCGGGGAGCTGTTTTTT
TRBJ1-5 TRBV28 - - CASKSFAQENQPQHF TGTGCCAGCAAATCTTTTGCGCAGGAAAATCAGCCCCAGCATTTT
TRBJ1-1 TRBV18 - - CASSLDTRNTEAFF TGTGCCAGCTCCCTCGACACCAGGAACACTGAAGCTTTCTTT
TRBJ1-4 TRBV4-1 TRBD1 few CASSRPLRDRHEKLFF TGCGCCAGCAGCCGCCCCCTCCGGGACAGGCATGAAAAACTGTTTTTT
TRBJ1-5 TRBV18 - once CASSPGTLSNQPQHF TGTGCCAGCTCACCCGGGACACTTAGCAATCAGCCCCAGCATTTT
TRBJ2-3 TRBV11-2 TRBD2 - CASRKRASGGSFTDTQYF TGTGCCAGCAGGAAGCGGGCTAGCGGGGGCTCGTTCACAGATACGCAGTATTTT
TRBJ1-6 TRBV5-4 TRBD1 - CASSSSGQGDSPLHF TGTGCCAGCAGCTCCTCGGGACAGGGGGATTCACCCCTCCACTTT
TRBJ2-1 TRBV7-9 TRBD2 few CASSLNSGGYNEQFF TGTGCCAGCAGCTTAAATAGCGGGGGCTACAATGAGCAGTTCTTC
TRBJ1-1 TRBV7-2 - - CASSLVSGLTEAFF TGTGCCAGCAGCTTAGTATCCGGGTTGACTGAAGCTTTCTTT
TRBJ2-3 TRBV9 TRBD2 - CASSIPSGGGTDTQYF TGTGCCAGCAGCATTCCTAGCGGGGGGGGCACAGATACGCAGTATTTT
TRBJ1-5 TRBV19 - - CASTRGQPYQPQHF TGTGCCAGTACCAGGGGACAACCCTATCAGCCCCAGCATTTT
TRBJ1-2 TRBV15 - - CATSRDRGSNYGYTF TGTGCCACCAGCAGAGACAGGGGAAGTAACTATGGCTACACCTTC
TRBJ2-7 TRBV20-1 - - CSARQHSEQYF TGCAGTGCTCGCCAACACAGCGAGCAGTACTTC
TRBJ2-5 TRBV7-2 TRBD2 - CASSLGIGGGAVETQYF TGTGCCAGCAGCTTAGGGATTGGCGGGGGGGCAGTAGAGACCCAGTACTTC
TRBJ2-3 TRBV11-1 - - CASSLARGKADTQYF TGTGCCAGCAGCTTAGCCCGGGGGAAGGCAGATACGCAGTATTTT
TRBJ1-5 TRBV27 TRBD1 - CASSLQGQGYQPQHF TGTGCCAGCAGCCTCCAGGGACAGGGGTATCAGCCCCAGCATTTT
TRBJ2-2 TRBV5-1 - - CASSGGRGKNTGELFF TGCGCCAGCTCCGGCGGCCGGGGGAAGAACACCGGGGAGCTGTTTTTT
TRBJ1-2 TRBV4-1 - - CASSQDSEHNYGYTF TGCGCCAGCAGCCAAGATAGCGAACACAACTATGGCTACACCTTC
TRBJ1-1 TRBV28 TRBD1 few CASRQRHRQGNTEAFF TGTGCCAGCAGGCAAAGGCACAGACAGGGGAACACTGAAGCTTTCTTT
TRBJ1-1 TRBV19 - - CASSMFLDSYTEAFF TGTGCCAGTAGTATGTTCCTCGACAGCTACACTGAAGCTTTCTTT
TRBJ1-4 TRBV2 TRBD1 once CASRDRETSNEKLFF TGTGCCAGCAGGGACAGGGAAACTAGTAATGAAAAACTGTTTTTT
TRBJ1-2 TRBV4-2 - few CASSQGASNYGYTF TGTGCCAGCAGCCAAGGGGCTTCTAACTATGGCTACACCTTC
TRBJ1-1 TRBV5-8 - once CASSPYSTEAFF TGTGCCAGCAGCCCGTATAGCACTGAAGCTTTCTTT
TRBJ1-2 TRBV11-2 - - CASSLDFGNYGYTF TGTGCCAGCAGCTTAGACTTCGGGAACTATGGCTACACCTTC
TRBJ2-2 TRBV6-6 TRBD1 - CASSPYRGTGELFF TGTGCCAGCAGCCCCTACAGGGGAACCGGGGAGCTGTTTTTT
TRBJ2-7 TRBV4-3 - few CASSQERGYEQYF TGCGCCAGCAGCCAAGAAAGAGGCTACGAGCAGTACTTC
TRBJ2-7 TRBV6-1 - - CASSAPAAHEQYF TGTGCCAGCAGTGCCCCAGCGGCGCACGAGCAGTACTTC
TRBJ2-1 TRBV6-4 TRBD2 - CASSALTSGSYNEQFF TGTGCCAGCAGTGCCCTGACTAGCGGCTCCTACAATGAGCAGTTCTTC
TRBJ2-5 TRBV6-5 - - CASSRVDGEETQYF TGTGCCAGCAGTAGGGTGGACGGGGAAGAGACCCAGTACTTC
TRBJ1-1 TRBV19 TRBD1 - CASSTRQGVGTEAFF TGTGCCAGTAGTACGCGACAGGGAGTCGGCACTGAAGCTTTCTTT
TRBJ1-2 TRBV28 - few CASSLPELGTNGYTF TGTGCCAGCAGTTTGCCCGAACTAGGTACCAATGGCTACACCTTC
TRBJ2-2 TRBV4-2 TRBD1 - CASSREGQGFGTGELFF TGTGCCAGCAGCCGAGAGGGACAGGGATTTGGCACCGGGGAGCTGTTTTTT
TRBJ2-5 TRBV18 - - CASSPIEGQETQYF TGTGCCAGCTCACCAATAGAGGGCCAAGAGACCCAGTACTTC
TRBJ1-4 TRBV28 TRBD1 - CASRAGTGEFKKLFF TGTGCCAGCAGGGCGGGGACAGGGGAATTCAAAAAACTGTTTTTT
TRBJ2-3 TRBV5-1 - - CASSLGENTQYF TGCGCCAGCAGCTTAGGAGAAAATACGCAGTATTTT
TRBJ2-7 TRBV18 TRBD1 - CASSPTGQGRYEQYF TGTGCCAGCTCACCCACGGGACAGGGAAGGTACGAGCAGTACTTC
TRBJ2-1 TRBV11-3 - - CASSPQGAPYNEQFF TGTGCCAGCAGCCCCCAAGGGGCCCCCTACAATGAGCAGTTCTTC
TRBJ2-7 TRBV19 TRBD2 - CASSIERGGTSGVQYF TGTGCCAGTAGTATAGAGCGAGGGGGGACTAGCGGCGTCCAGTACTTC
TRBJ1-2 TRBV6-6 TRBD1 - CASSSIGQARGYTF TGTGCCAGCAGTTCAATAGGACAGGCGCGTGGCTACACCTTC